Listed below are T cell receptor beta chains from one sample, sequenced in a study of T cells in Graves' hyperthyroidism and ophthalmopathy. Each CDR3 protein is one row after TCRdb ran MiXCR on the multiplex PCR reads. There are a few hundred thousand distinct CDR3 sequences in the sample; about 16% occur only once, and more than 3% lies in the top ten. The sequenced material came from blood. The receptors derive from a middle-aged woman with Graves' ophthalmopathy. Both conserved end residues are part of each CDR3. A D gene is named only where the DNA matches it firmly. Only part of the rows carry a size: once, few, many, or a class if the clone is expanded.

d_call: NA
clone_size: many
v_call: TRBV12-3/TRBV12-4
j_call: TRBJ2-3
cdr3_nt: TGTGCCAGCAGTTTAGCGAGAAAGTTCGGGACAGATACGCAGTATTTT
cdr3_aa: CASSLARKFGTDTQYF

d_call: NA
clone_size: NA
v_call: TRBV6-5
j_call: TRBJ1-5
cdr3_nt: TGTGCCAGCAGTTTGGAGTTTCGCCAGCCCCAGCATTTT
cdr3_aa: CASSLEFRQPQHF

d_call: NA
clone_size: few
v_call: TRBV6-1
j_call: TRBJ2-1
cdr3_nt: TGTGCCAGCCAAGTTCCGGGGCGCAATGAGCAGTTCTTC
cdr3_aa: CASQVPGRNEQFF

d_call: NA
clone_size: many
v_call: TRBV12-3/TRBV12-4
j_call: TRBJ2-3
cdr3_nt: TGTGCCAGCAGTTTGCCCTCCGCTCCGGATACGCAGTATTTT
cdr3_aa: CASSLPSAPDTQYF

d_call: NA
clone_size: many
v_call: TRBV28
j_call: TRBJ2-5
cdr3_nt: TGTGCCAGCAGTTCGGCTCCCACCGGGACCCAGTACTTC
cdr3_aa: CASSSAPTGTQYF

d_call: NA
clone_size: NA
v_call: TRBV4-1
j_call: TRBJ1-4
cdr3_nt: TGCGCCAGCAGCCAAGCCCAACAGGGAAGAAATGAAAAACTGTTTTTT
cdr3_aa: CASSQAQQGRNEKLFF

d_call: NA
clone_size: few
v_call: TRBV4-1
j_call: TRBJ1-1
cdr3_nt: TGCGCCAGCTGGTCTCAAGATAGACTTGAAGCTTTCTTT
cdr3_aa: CASWSQDRLEAFF

d_call: NA
clone_size: many
v_call: TRBV12-3/TRBV12-4
j_call: TRBJ1-1
cdr3_nt: TGTGCCAGCAGATCGGCGGGCAGTGAAGCTTTCTTT
cdr3_aa: CASRSAGSEAFF

d_call: NA
clone_size: NA
v_call: TRBV5-1
j_call: TRBJ2-5
cdr3_nt: TGCGCCAGCGGGGTCGGGGATCAAGAGACCCAGTACTTC
cdr3_aa: CASGVGDQETQYF

d_call: NA
clone_size: many
v_call: TRBV6-1
j_call: TRBJ1-1
cdr3_nt: TGTGCCAGCAGTTCCTCGTGGGCAGACAACACTGAAGCTTTCTTT
cdr3_aa: CASSSSWADNTEAFF

d_call: TRBD1
clone_size: many
v_call: TRBV28
j_call: TRBJ2-1
cdr3_nt: TGTGCCAGCAGTTCATACGGGACAGGGGGTCATGAGCAGTTCTTC
cdr3_aa: CASSSYGTGGHEQFF

d_call: NA
clone_size: NA
v_call: TRBV20-1
j_call: TRBJ1-2
cdr3_nt: TGCAGTGCAAGGGGGAGGGTGGACTATGGCTACACCTTC
cdr3_aa: CSARGRVDYGYTF

d_call: NA
clone_size: few
v_call: TRBV19
j_call: TRBJ1-2
cdr3_nt: TGTGCCAGTAGTTTGACAGTGACTAACTATGGCTACACCTTC
cdr3_aa: CASSLTVTNYGYTF

d_call: TRBD1
clone_size: many
v_call: TRBV5-1
j_call: TRBJ2-7
cdr3_nt: TGCGCCAGCAGCTCCGGGACAGGGGGAACCTACGAGCAGTACTTC
cdr3_aa: CASSSGTGGTYEQYF

d_call: TRBD1
clone_size: many
v_call: TRBV27
j_call: TRBJ2-1
cdr3_nt: TGTGCCAGCATCGGACAGGCCAACAATGAGCAGTTCTTC
cdr3_aa: CASIGQANNEQFF

d_call: NA
clone_size: few
v_call: TRBV7-9
j_call: TRBJ2-7
cdr3_nt: TGTGCCAGCAGCTTAGAACCAGGACCCGAGCAGTACTTC
cdr3_aa: CASSLEPGPEQYF

d_call: NA
clone_size: many
v_call: TRBV30
j_call: TRBJ1-1
cdr3_nt: TGTGCCTGGACGTTCCGACGGGGCACTGAAGCTTTCTTT
cdr3_aa: CAWTFRRGTEAFF

d_call: NA
clone_size: NA
v_call: TRBV4-1
j_call: TRBJ1-2
cdr3_nt: TGCGCCAGCAGCCAGTCTCCAGCGAACTATGGCTACACCTTC
cdr3_aa: CASSQSPANYGYTF

d_call: TRBD2
clone_size: NA
v_call: TRBV6-1
j_call: TRBJ2-1
cdr3_nt: TGTGCCAGCAGTCGTCTAGCGGGAGGACCAAACAATGAGCAGTTCTTC
cdr3_aa: CASSRLAGGPNNEQFF

d_call: NA
clone_size: once
v_call: TRBV19
j_call: TRBJ2-6
cdr3_nt: TGTGCCAGTTCTTCGATCGGGGCCAACGTCCTGACTTTC
cdr3_aa: CASSSIGANVLTF

d_call: TRBD2
clone_size: few
v_call: TRBV6-1
j_call: TRBJ2-2
cdr3_nt: TGTGCCAGCAGACCCCGGGCGGGAGACACCGGGGAGCTGTTTTTT
cdr3_aa: CASRPRAGDTGELFF

d_call: NA
clone_size: NA
v_call: TRBV5-4
j_call: TRBJ2-2
cdr3_nt: TGTGCCAGCAGGGACCTTACTAACACCGGGGAGCTGTTTTTT
cdr3_aa: CASRDLTNTGELFF

d_call: NA
clone_size: few
v_call: TRBV6-5
j_call: TRBJ2-1
cdr3_nt: TGTGCCAGCAGTTACGGGGCGGCCCAGGGGTTCGAGCAGTTCTTC
cdr3_aa: CASSYGAAQGFEQFF

d_call: NA
clone_size: once
v_call: TRBV12-3/TRBV12-4
j_call: TRBJ1-2
cdr3_nt: TGTGCCAGCAGCTTTGTCGGGAGTGGCTACACCTTC
cdr3_aa: CASSFVGSGYTF

d_call: NA
clone_size: many
v_call: TRBV18
j_call: TRBJ2-2
cdr3_nt: TGTGCCAGCTCACCGTACGTTACCGGGGAGCTGTTTTTT
cdr3_aa: CASSPYVTGELFF

d_call: TRBD2
clone_size: many
v_call: TRBV6-2/TRBV6-3
j_call: TRBJ2-3
cdr3_nt: TGTGCCAGCACCAATAGCGGGACTAACACAGATACGCAGTATTTT
cdr3_aa: CASTNSGTNTDTQYF

d_call: TRBD2
clone_size: many
v_call: TRBV6-1
j_call: TRBJ2-7
cdr3_nt: TGTGCCAGCACTCTACCCCGGGTAGCGGGAGGCTCCTACGAGCAGTACTTC
cdr3_aa: CASTLPRVAGGSYEQYF

d_call: NA
clone_size: many
v_call: TRBV7-9
j_call: TRBJ2-1
cdr3_nt: TGTGCCAGCAGCCTCGGACGACTAGACGGGAAGTTCTTC
cdr3_aa: CASSLGRLDGKFF

d_call: TRBD1
clone_size: NA
v_call: TRBV20-1
j_call: TRBJ1-1
cdr3_nt: TGCAGTGCTACCGGGACAGGGGGCAAGAACACTGAAGCTTTCTTT
cdr3_aa: CSATGTGGKNTEAFF

d_call: TRBD1
clone_size: NA
v_call: TRBV4-1
j_call: TRBJ1-2
cdr3_nt: TGCGCCAGCAGCCAAGCGGGACAGGCGTTCTATGGCTACACCTTC
cdr3_aa: CASSQAGQAFYGYTF

d_call: NA
clone_size: NA
v_call: TRBV6-1
j_call: TRBJ1-1
cdr3_nt: TGCGCCAGCAGCCACCAACCCAAGGCGGGCACTGAAGCTTTCTTT
cdr3_aa: CASSHQPKAGTEAFF

d_call: TRBD2
clone_size: NA
v_call: TRBV19
j_call: TRBJ2-3
cdr3_nt: TGTGCCAGCGGGACTAGCGGGGGGAATACGCAGTATTTT
cdr3_aa: CASGTSGGNTQYF

d_call: NA
clone_size: many
v_call: TRBV12-3/TRBV12-4
j_call: TRBJ1-6
cdr3_nt: TGTGCCAGCAGTTTAGAAGTGGCGACCCACGGGCCCCTCCACTTT
cdr3_aa: CASSLEVATHGPLHF

d_call: NA
clone_size: many
v_call: TRBV20-1
j_call: TRBJ2-3
cdr3_nt: TGCAGTGCCACCGGGGAGGCAGATACGCAGTATTTT
cdr3_aa: CSATGEADTQYF

d_call: TRBD2
clone_size: NA
v_call: TRBV4-1
j_call: TRBJ2-1
cdr3_nt: TGCGCCAGCAGCAAAACTAGCGGGGGCAGCTCCTACAATGAGCAGTTCTTC
cdr3_aa: CASSKTSGGSSYNEQFF

d_call: NA
clone_size: many
v_call: TRBV30
j_call: TRBJ2-1
cdr3_nt: TGTGCCTGGTCCGAACGGGATGAGCAGTTCTTC
cdr3_aa: CAWSERDEQFF

d_call: TRBD2
clone_size: NA
v_call: TRBV6-1
j_call: TRBJ2-1
cdr3_nt: TGTGCCAGCAGTCCGTGGGCTAGCGGGGGGTACAATGAGCAGTTCTTC
cdr3_aa: CASSPWASGGYNEQFF

d_call: TRBD1
clone_size: many
v_call: TRBV5-1
j_call: TRBJ2-3
cdr3_nt: TGCGCCAGCAGACGACAGGGTAGCACAGATACGCAGTATTTT
cdr3_aa: CASRRQGSTDTQYF

d_call: NA
clone_size: many
v_call: TRBV28
j_call: TRBJ2-1
cdr3_nt: TGTGCCAGCAGTTCGGGACTCGATTACAATGAGCAGTTCTTC
cdr3_aa: CASSSGLDYNEQFF

d_call: TRBD1
clone_size: few
v_call: TRBV19
j_call: TRBJ2-2
cdr3_nt: TGTGCCAGTACGACAGGGATGAACACCGGGGAGCTGTTTTTT
cdr3_aa: CASTTGMNTGELFF

d_call: NA
clone_size: NA
v_call: TRBV20-1
j_call: TRBJ2-5
cdr3_nt: TGCAGTGCTAGAAGGGGACGGACGCAAGAGACCCAGTACTTC
cdr3_aa: CSARRGRTQETQYF